Listed below are T cell receptor beta chains from one sample, sequenced in a study of shared clonotypes between healthy human individuals. Profiled with immunoSEQ multiplex PCR; TCRdb holds only in-frame clones, not every one. The profile covers around 650,000 clones, with approximately 96% appearing a single time and approximately 0.1% taken by the ten largest. Input material: naive CD8+ T cells sorted from blood. These receptors were taken from a woman between 25 and 40 years old in good health. The CDR3 runs from the conserved cysteine through the conserved F or W.

J gene: TRBJ2-7
V gene: TRBV28
CDR3 protein: CASQHPGQGRGTGYEQYF

J gene: TRBJ1-2
V gene: TRBV4-1
CDR3 protein: CASSQGTVGGYTF

J gene: TRBJ2-1
V gene: TRBV9
CDR3 protein: CASSVEGTGDNEQFF

J gene: TRBJ2-7
V gene: TRBV28
CDR3 protein: CASSRRDGVYEQYF

J gene: TRBJ1-2
V gene: TRBV13
CDR3 protein: CASSSAGDLNYGYTF

J gene: TRBJ1-2
V gene: TRBV7-9
CDR3 protein: CASSPDPWGGTYGYTF

J gene: TRBJ1-1
V gene: TRBV28
CDR3 protein: CASRSSGTVGKMNTEAFF

J gene: TRBJ2-7
V gene: TRBV5-1
CDR3 protein: CASSTEPGQGRLEQYF

J gene: TRBJ2-3
V gene: TRBV29-1
CDR3 protein: CSVGVGQGEITDTQYF

J gene: TRBJ2-4
V gene: TRBV5-8
CDR3 protein: CASSSNAPGFAKNIQYF

J gene: TRBJ1-2
V gene: TRBV5-1
CDR3 protein: CASSNENYGYTF

J gene: TRBJ2-2
V gene: TRBV27
CDR3 protein: CASSPTIMGANTGELFF

J gene: TRBJ1-2
V gene: TRBV10-2
CDR3 protein: CASAVGNYGYTF

J gene: TRBJ1-2
V gene: TRBV28
CDR3 protein: CASSWARGSLDGYTF

J gene: TRBJ2-7
V gene: TRBV6-1
CDR3 protein: CASSEALTSGGRYEQYF

J gene: TRBJ1-6
V gene: TRBV10-3
CDR3 protein: CAIIRPGAAPLHF

J gene: TRBJ2-6
V gene: TRBV4-1
CDR3 protein: CASSQGVSGANVLTF

J gene: TRBJ2-2
V gene: TRBV15
CDR3 protein: CATSREHTSGSETGELFF

J gene: TRBJ2-1
V gene: TRBV11-2
CDR3 protein: CASSQRSGTSVPNEQFF

J gene: TRBJ1-6
V gene: TRBV28
CDR3 protein: CASCWTGDSPLHF

J gene: TRBJ2-1
V gene: TRBV27
CDR3 protein: CASSPLLAGGPRGFF

J gene: TRBJ2-6
V gene: TRBV4-1
CDR3 protein: CASSARQVPGANVLTF

J gene: TRBJ1-2
V gene: TRBV29-1
CDR3 protein: CSEWTPKGYTF

J gene: TRBJ1-5
V gene: TRBV19
CDR3 protein: CASSIGGLSNQPQHF

J gene: TRBJ1-2
V gene: TRBV2
CDR3 protein: CARPGSRNYGYTF

J gene: TRBJ2-5
V gene: TRBV4-1
CDR3 protein: CASRRDHWGSQETQYF

J gene: TRBJ2-7
V gene: TRBV11-2
CDR3 protein: CASSPRLAGYEQYF

J gene: TRBJ1-1
V gene: TRBV5-4
CDR3 protein: CASSDLGGVNEAFF

J gene: TRBJ2-7
V gene: TRBV28
CDR3 protein: CASSFYSIAYEQYF

J gene: TRBJ1-5
V gene: TRBV4-1
CDR3 protein: CASSQAGTGKQPQHF

J gene: TRBJ2-1
V gene: TRBV27
CDR3 protein: CASRGLTGEQFF

J gene: TRBJ1-1
V gene: TRBV27
CDR3 protein: CASSLGTAPGEAFF

J gene: TRBJ2-7
V gene: TRBV2
CDR3 protein: CASRLQGVYEQYF

J gene: TRBJ2-7
V gene: TRBV2
CDR3 protein: CASIKGSGPYEQYF

J gene: TRBJ2-7
V gene: TRBV7-2
CDR3 protein: CASSPQGAGFEQYF

J gene: TRBJ2-1
V gene: TRBV4-1
CDR3 protein: CASSQDRAAEQFF

J gene: TRBJ2-3
V gene: TRBV7-9
CDR3 protein: CASSLGDHTQYF

J gene: TRBJ1-5
V gene: TRBV7-2
CDR3 protein: CASSLAPLGTGNQPQHF

J gene: TRBJ2-5
V gene: TRBV7-9
CDR3 protein: CASSRPDHRGEETQYF

J gene: TRBJ2-1
V gene: TRBV19
CDR3 protein: CASSHRLAEPYNEQFF

J gene: TRBJ2-7
V gene: TRBV7-9
CDR3 protein: CASSNSRTGIPYEQYF

J gene: TRBJ2-5
V gene: TRBV10-3
CDR3 protein: CAISEEGETQYF

J gene: TRBJ1-2
V gene: TRBV2
CDR3 protein: CASNEALSRFTF

J gene: TRBJ1-1
V gene: TRBV5-8
CDR3 protein: CASSLREGAEAFF

J gene: TRBJ2-3
V gene: TRBV27
CDR3 protein: CASSFASGLAGPDTQYF

J gene: TRBJ2-1
V gene: TRBV30
CDR3 protein: CACCPKTSGRVRSYNEQFF